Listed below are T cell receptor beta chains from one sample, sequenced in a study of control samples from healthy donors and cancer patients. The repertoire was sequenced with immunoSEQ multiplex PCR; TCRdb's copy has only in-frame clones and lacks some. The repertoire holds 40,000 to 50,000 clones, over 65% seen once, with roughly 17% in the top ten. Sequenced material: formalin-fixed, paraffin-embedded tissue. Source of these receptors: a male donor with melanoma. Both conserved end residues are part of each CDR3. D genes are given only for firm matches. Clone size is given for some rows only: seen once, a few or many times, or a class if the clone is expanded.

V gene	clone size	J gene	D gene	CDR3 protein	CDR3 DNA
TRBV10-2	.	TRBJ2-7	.	CASSAPWGNEQYF	TGCGCCAGCAGCGCACCTTGGGGAAACGAGCAGTACTTC
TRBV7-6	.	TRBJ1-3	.	CASSLGQGPYSGNTIYF	TGTGCCAGCAGCTTAGGGCAGGGGCCTTACTCTGGAAACACCATATATTTT
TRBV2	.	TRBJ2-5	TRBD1	CASSEGYYRGQETQYF	TGTGCCAGCAGTGAAGGCTACTACAGGGGACAAGAGACCCAGTACTTC
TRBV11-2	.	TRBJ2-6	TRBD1	CASSSPTGTGGPGANVLTF	TGTGCCAGCAGCTCTCCAACAGGGACAGGGGGCCCTGGGGCCAACGTCCTGACTTTC
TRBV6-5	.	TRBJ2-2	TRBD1	CASRPGTGGTGELFF	TGTGCCAGCAGACCCGGGACAGGGGGCACCGGGGAGCTGTTTTTT
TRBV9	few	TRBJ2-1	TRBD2	CASSPSGNAYNEQFF	TGTGCCAGCAGCCCGAGCGGGAACGCCTACAATGAGCAGTTCTTC
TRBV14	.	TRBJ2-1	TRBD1	CASSQEGRGRDEQFF	TGTGCCAGCAGCCAAGAGGGCAGGGGGCGGGATGAGCAGTTCTTC
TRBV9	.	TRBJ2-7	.	CASSVSVGSYEQYF	TGTGCCAGCAGCGTAAGCGTGGGCTCCTACGAGCAGTACTTC
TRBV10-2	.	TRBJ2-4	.	CASSADRGSQYF	TGCGCCAGCAGTGCAGACCGGGGTTCTCAGTACTTC
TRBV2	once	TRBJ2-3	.	CASSELTDTQYF	TGTGCCAGCAGTGAACTCACAGATACGCAGTATTTT
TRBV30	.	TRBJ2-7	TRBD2	CAWTRLAGSYEQYF	TGTGCCTGGACTCGACTAGCCGGCTCCTACGAGCAGTACTTC
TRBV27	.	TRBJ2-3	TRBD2	CASSLHASGVTDTQYF	TGTGCCAGCAGTTTACATGCTAGCGGGGTCACAGATACGCAGTATTTT
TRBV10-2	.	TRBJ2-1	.	CASLDNYNEQFF	TGCGCCAGCCTGGACAACTACAATGAGCAGTTCTTC
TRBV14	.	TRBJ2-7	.	CASTPPRGLREQYF	TGTGCCAGCACCCCGCCTCGCGGCCTCCGTGAGCAGTACTTC
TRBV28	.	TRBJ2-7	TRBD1	CASNPGQWWGEQYF	TGTGCCAGCAATCCGGGACAGTGGTGGGGAGAGCAGTACTTC
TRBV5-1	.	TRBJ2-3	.	CASSPGQSSTDTQYF	TGCGCCAGCAGCCCGGGACAAAGCTCCACAGATACGCAGTATTTT
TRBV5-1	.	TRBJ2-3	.	CASSLYSSTTDTQYF	TGCGCCAGCAGCTTGTACAGCTCAACCACAGATACGCAGTATTTT
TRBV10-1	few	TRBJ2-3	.	CASSAELISTDTQYF	TGCGCCAGCAGCGCCGAGTTGATTAGCACAGATACGCAGTATTTT
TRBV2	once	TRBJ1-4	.	CATRRQPNEKLFF	TGTGCCACGCGGCGACAGCCTAATGAAAAACTGTTTTTT
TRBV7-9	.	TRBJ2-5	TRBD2	CASSSLANQETQYF	TGTGCCAGCAGCTCACTAGCGAACCAAGAGACCCAGTACTTC
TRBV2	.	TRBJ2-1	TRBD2	CASLGTVPGLAGGYGEQFF	TGTGCCAGCCTGGGGACAGTTCCGGGACTAGCGGGAGGGTATGGTGAGCAGTTCTTC